A single sample is the source of the 4 T cell receptor beta chains below, sequenced in a study of molecular identifiers for immune sequencing clone quantification. TCRdb processed the PCR reads anew with MiXCR; each CDR3 protein has one entry. Altogether approximately 550,000 distinct CDR3 sequences are present, 20% to 25% being singletons, with the ten largest covering around 0.84%. Sequenced material: naive CD8+ T cells from blood, with Jurkat cell RNA spiked in. Documented subset: FACS-sorted CD8+CD4-CCR7+CD45RA+ naive T cells. Receptors originate from a human donor in good health. Some libraries in this study had Jurkat cell RNA spiked in.

This clonotype was detected a few times. The genes are TRBV6-5 and TRBJ1-1, with TRBD1 matching over 9 bases. CDR1 MNHEY and CDR2 SVGAGI come from the germline V gene. V lost 0 bases to trimming and J lost 5 bases; unmatched junction nucleotides: 10. The CDR3 has 17 amino acids. CDR3 region: CASSYSKRTGDWTEAFF. CDR3 nucleotides: TGTGCCAGCAGTTACTCGAAAAGGACAGGGGATTGGACTGAAGCTTTCTTT.

This clonotype was counted many times. The rearrangement joins TRBV29-1 to TRBJ2-4; weak D call: TRBD1 (6 bases). Germline lookup yields CDR1 SQVTM and CDR2 ANQGSEA. The CDR3 is 13 residues long. The ends were cut back, 5 bases at V and 2 bases at J, with 10 bases in the middle. The CDR3 region is CSVRGGPKNIQYF. Here the CDR3 DNA reads TGCAGCGTTCGTGGGGGCCCCAAAAACATTCAGTACTTC.

This clonotype was seen ten or more times. CDR3 loop: CASSQDRFTSQPQHF. CDR3 bases: TGCGCCAGCAGCCAAGATCGATTCACGAGTCAGCCCCAGCATTTT. The chain joins TRBV4-3 to TRBJ1-5; D call uncertain. This CDR3 has 15 residues. Per the germline V gene, CDR1 is LGHNA and CDR2 is YSLEER. The V gene lost 0 bases and the J gene lost 6 bases, with 12 bases spanning the gap.

This clonotype was counted only a few times. The chain employs TRBV27 and TRBJ2-3; D is unclear. The CDR3 covers 13 residues. Germline-derived CDR1 and CDR2 are MNHEY and SMNVEV (reference sequence). The V end lost 3 bases, the J end lost 4 bases, and 8 bases lay between the germline ends. The CDR3 spells CASSFRLADTQYF. The CDR3 nucleotides are TGTGCCAGCAGTTTTCGGCTGGCAGATACGCAGTATTTT.